This T cell receptor (beta chain) was recorded in a study of cytomegalovirus exposure and HLA in healthy donors (dated by TCRdb to 2015 to 2018). Background on the whole study: An earlier analysis of 587 of the donors reported 276 Gb of sequence data and around 110 million unique TCR beta sequences obtained from about 200 million T cells. Roughly 300 gigabases of sequencing data and around 87 million unique TCR sequences were included in an early release covering about 700 HLA-typed donors. Of the 300 to 400 genotyped donors, around 81% fell in the genetic ancestry cluster associated with self-reported Caucasian donors. The study aimed to test whether cataloging public T cell receptors could reveal signatures of past pathogen exposure. Using immunosequencing, the study profiled T cell repertoires from approximately 700 subjects and related those repertoires to cytomegalovirus serostatus. Besides the first cohort of approximately 710 subjects, a separate validation cohort made up of 120 different subjects was used. To predict cytomegalovirus infection status, the study brought together high-throughput TCR immunosequencing, statistical association of individual TCRs with disease status, and machine learning. In a later analysis, previously published TCR beta repertoires from some 640 donors were re-analyzed and high-resolution HLA genotyping was added so that TCR occurrence patterns could be studied. Rather than using new phenotypic data, the later analysis identified candidate immune exposures from TCR beta sequences and from how often those sequences occurred across donors. In an earlier analysis of roughly 580 of the donors, high-throughput TCR beta sequencing was used to judge whether each TCR beta V gene segment behaved as functional or pseudogenic. Donor age, sex, ethnicity and CMV serostatus were compiled together with the repertoire data. A later genetic analysis used genome-wide SNP genotypes for about three fifths of the 666 donors, treating that subset as a discovery cohort. All discovery cohort repertoires had been generated on a single sequencing platform. HLA typing included class I and class II loci at four-digit resolution. The number of typed donors differed by locus: about 620-640 for A, B, C, DRB1 and DQB1; 500 to 550 for DQA1; 606 for DPA1; and about 470 for DPB1. Roughly 5 DR-DQ haplotypes were handled as single units for association and clustering because linkage in the cohort was strong. Across 398 genotyped donors of the cohort, an average of approximately 200,000 unique TCR beta nucleotide sequences per donor were sequenced, and approximately 19% of those sequences were non-productive.

On this clone itself: Its antigen is still unknown. Qualities for individual bases were not recorded, and no much larger clone is one base off.

The paper as a whole reports these results and caveats: Because some donors lacked HLA typing at each locus, the association tests relied only on the typed subset. The presence/absence analyses assumed that sequencing depth was roughly uniform across donors, and that assumption may not be true. While some public TCRs were present in many individuals, most TCR sequences turned up only very rarely across donors. Three of the identified cytomegalovirus-associated TCR beta chains were confirmed in vitro to be specific for cytomegalovirus antigens. A further reported finding was that TCR beta sequences accurately predicted the HLA-A and HLA-B alleles for most subjects in the first cohort. When HLA alleles, especially DR and DQ, strongly co-occurred, TCR associations were difficult to assign to individual alleles. In the study, some 180 TCR beta chains were listed as associated with cytomegalovirus. According to a later analysis, parvovirus B19, influenza, CMV and Epstein-Barr virus appeared linked to several top co-occurrence clusters. According to a later analysis, most CMV-associated TCR beta chains appeared to be HLA-restricted, and the HLA associations seemed to be driven largely by CMV exposure. At a false discovery rate of 0.05, a later analysis linked roughly 17,000 TCR beta sequences to specific HLA alleles. According to a later genetic analysis, donors in an Asian-associated ancestry cluster had fewer N-insertions in productive TCRs than the roughly 670-donor mean. A later analysis found that HLA-associated TCR beta chains were more clonally expanded and had lower generation probabilities than equally common non-associated chains. Some 15 rarely observed V segments, including chromosome 9 orphons, were excluded from the earlier analysis of approximately 500 of the donors because counts were too low. The classifier was reported to diagnose cytomegalovirus status with high specificity and sensitivity in both the original and validation cohorts. According to a later analysis, TCR association rates differed among HLA loci, with DRB1 alleles showing the most associated TCRs and HLA-C alleles showing the fewest. The cohort was sequenced for TCR beta chains only, and without alpha or paired-chain data the features that could be detected were limited. Linkage disequilibrium might explain the correlated functional status among segregating V segments, but an unknown experimental factor could not be excluded. A cluster of highly shared sequence variants was judged likely to be a technical artifact of the sequencing pipeline. It was suggested by the authors that the approach could potentially be generalized to other disease states and immunological phenotypes. CMV serostatus was the only immune exposure information available for the cohort. Because the 87-base-pair reads could not distinguish some IMGT-functional V segments, including TRBV6-2 and TRBV6-3, those segments were excluded. Broadly in line with IMGT annotations, most TCR beta V segments showed up in productive rearrangements about 90% or about 30% of the time in an earlier analysis of several hundred of the donors. A later genetic analysis associated a missense DCLRE1C variant with V-gene and J-gene trimming of TCR beta chains, and an independent cohort replicated the association.

Receptor amplification or capture employed the immunoSEQ multiplex PCR assay. A mixture of 60 forward primers for TCR Vbeta segments and 13 reverse primers for TCR Jbeta segments was used in the multiplex PCR. The CDR3 region of rearranged TCR beta genes was amplified from genomic DNA with a multiplex PCR assay. On the Illumina HiSeq System, the amplified TCR beta libraries were sequenced as 87-base-pair reads. As for how the authors treated the data: A later analysis counted approximately 84 million unique TCR beta chains across the 500 to 850 repertoires, and 9 million to 14 million of these chains were shared by at least two donors. Raw reads were error-corrected and collapsed into unique sequences by a nearest-neighbor algorithm in which closely related sequences were merged to remove PCR and sequencing errors. To assign V, D and J gene segments, CDR3 sequences were aligned to IMGT reference sequences. For a sequence to be retained, a match of at least six nucleotides to both a V gene segment and a J gene segment was required. Rearrangements were called productive when the CDR3 lacked stop codons and stayed in frame with V and J; all others were non-productive. Following IMGT convention, CDR3 was defined as the stretch from the second conserved V-encoded cysteine to the conserved J-encoded phenylalanine. Sequences without an unambiguous match to a single V gene segment were excluded from the earlier analysis of several hundred of the donors. In an earlier analysis of 587 of the donors, V segments were called functional above 56.7% productive rearrangements and were called segregating when the between-donor standard deviation exceeded 5%. To diagnose cytomegalovirus status from the catalog of TCR beta chain sequences, a statistical classification framework was built. In a later analysis, TCR nucleotide sequences were compared against IMGT/GENE-DB human TR gene sequences so that V and J genes could be assigned. The TCRdist pipeline was used in a later analysis to assign CDR3 sequences and most-parsimonious VDJ recombination scenarios. In a later analysis, each TCR beta chain was defined by its CDR3 amino acid sequence together with its V-gene family, and reads lacking a unique V-gene family were excluded. A later analysis removed over 500 highly shared, low-generation-probability nucleotide sequences to deal with suspected cross-contamination and a sequencing artifact. In a later analysis, a clonal expansion index was calculated for each public chain from normalized within-repertoire ranks of inferred template counts. A later analysis computed generation probabilities with a VDJ recombination model fitted to out-of-frame rearrangements, and checked the results against IGoR. In a later analysis, TCR-TCR, TCR-HLA and TCR-CMV co-occurrence was scored with hypergeometric tests, and a repertoire-size bias correction was applied to TCR pairs. A later analysis estimated false discovery rates by permuting HLA or CMV assignments 20 times. In a later analysis, co-occurring TCRs were grouped with DBSCAN, and TCRdist sequence similarity was added when clustering was performed within HLA-allele-positive subsets. For co-occurrence clustering, repertoires with fewer than 30,000 or more than 120,000 public chains were excluded, along with roughly 5 repertoires with anomalous nucleotide sharing. In its TCRdb copy, this immuneACCESS table keeps in-frame sequences only and misses some clones. Where compared with another copy, unresolved V genes explain less than half of these, and the others have no known cause. The D gene and trimming were derived from the DNA, and the V and J assignments and clone size from that table. The sample includes 100,000 to 150,000 clones, with roughly 80% observed a single time. The ten largest make up 7.5% to 9.5% of the sample.

Its CDR3 holds 18 amino acids, cysteine through phenylalanine. The retained sequence is limited to the CDR3, 54 bases, with the frame set at the first base. CDR1 SGHRS and CDR2 YFSETQ were looked up in the germline V gene. Trimmed from V: 0 bases; trimmed from J: 4 bases; junction bases lacking a gene match: 13. The cohort consisted of 600 or so healthy bone marrow donors. At the time of sampling, every cohort member was nominally healthy, though immune exposures that went unrecorded were likely present. The donor was CMV seropositive and was included in the group of approximately 310 seropositive cohort members. A peripheral blood sample was provided by each donor, and peripheral blood mononuclear cells were used for TCR beta sequencing. Genomic DNA was extracted from the blood cell samples with the Qiagen DNeasy Blood Extraction Kit.

The receptor comes from a man aged 25-40 years in good health and CMV-seropositive. The rearrangement joined TRBV5-1 to TRBJ1-2, with 9 central nucleotides matching TRBD1. The sequencing input was PBMCs. The CDR3 protein: CASSLGRGSGTGSYGYTF. The nucleotide sequence is TGCGCCAGCAGCTTGGGGCGCGGCTCGGGGACAGGGTCCTATGGCTACACCTTC.